A selection of T cell receptor beta chains follows, all from one sample in a study of blood T cell repertoires in COVID-19. The method was immunoSEQ multiplex PCR; TCRdb's version includes in-frame clones alone and lacks a portion of them. The table has about 300,000 clones, 75% to 90% seen once. The sample was PBMCs or T cells enriched from blood (not recorded which). The origin of the receptors is a middle-aged woman who had recovered from COVID-19. The CDR3 runs from the conserved cysteine through the conserved F or W. The order of the fields is CDR3 DNA, CDR3 protein, D gene, V gene, J gene, CDR3 length, clone size. A D gene is named only where the DNA matches it firmly. Size tells how often a clone was seen (once, few, many) or the class of an expanded clone, and some rows leave it out.

CDR3 DNA: TGTGCCAGCAGCTTAGGAGGGTTTCCAGAGACCCAGTACTTC
CDR3 protein: CASSLGGFPETQYF
D gene: NA
V gene: TRBV7-9
J gene: TRBJ2-5
CDR3 length: 14
clone size: NA

CDR3 DNA: TGTGCCAGCAGTCCCTTGCGCACTGAAGCTTTCTTT
CDR3 protein: CASSPLRTEAFF
D gene: NA
V gene: TRBV11-1
J gene: TRBJ1-1
CDR3 length: 12
clone size: NA

CDR3 DNA: TGTGCCAGCAGCTTGGATGAGTATGGCTACACCTTC
CDR3 protein: CASSLDEYGYTF
D gene: NA
V gene: TRBV5-5
J gene: TRBJ1-2
CDR3 length: 12
clone size: NA

CDR3 DNA: TGTGCCAGCAGCTTCCGGGAACGCCCCTACGAGCAGTACTTC
CDR3 protein: CASSFRERPYEQYF
D gene: NA
V gene: TRBV5-6
J gene: TRBJ2-7
CDR3 length: 14
clone size: NA

CDR3 DNA: TGCGCCAGCAGCCGACCGACTAGCGGGTCCTACGAGCAGTACTTC
CDR3 protein: CASSRPTSGSYEQYF
D gene: TRBD2
V gene: TRBV4-1
J gene: TRBJ2-7
CDR3 length: 15
clone size: NA

CDR3 DNA: TGTGCCAGCGCCAGTCCTCCGGGACATCGGTGGGGGGGCTACACCTTC
CDR3 protein: CASASPPGHRWGGYTF
D gene: NA
V gene: TRBV21-1
J gene: TRBJ1-2
CDR3 length: 16
clone size: NA

CDR3 DNA: TGTGCCAGCAGCTCCACGGGGGGCGCTGGGGATACTGAAGCTTTCTTT
CDR3 protein: CASSSTGGAGDTEAFF
D gene: NA
V gene: TRBV9
J gene: TRBJ1-1
CDR3 length: 16
clone size: NA

CDR3 DNA: TGTGCCAGCAGCCGCGGGAGGGTGCTTAGGAGCAATCAGCCCCAGCATTTT
CDR3 protein: CASSRGRVLRSNQPQHF
D gene: NA
V gene: TRBV5-8
J gene: TRBJ1-5
CDR3 length: 17
clone size: NA

CDR3 DNA: TGTGCTAGTGGGACAGAGTACTATGGCTACACCTTC
CDR3 protein: CASGTEYYGYTF
D gene: NA
V gene: TRBV12-5
J gene: TRBJ1-2
CDR3 length: 12
clone size: NA

CDR3 DNA: TGTGCCAGCAGTTTATCCCCTATACGAAGGACAGGGGGCGCCGATGGCTACACCTTC
CDR3 protein: CASSLSPIRRTGGADGYTF
D gene: TRBD1
V gene: TRBV27
J gene: TRBJ1-2
CDR3 length: 19
clone size: NA

CDR3 DNA: TGCGCCAGCAGCCTACTCCGGGACAGGGGTAATCAGCCCCAGCATTTT
CDR3 protein: CASSLLRDRGNQPQHF
D gene: TRBD1
V gene: TRBV5-1
J gene: TRBJ1-5
CDR3 length: 16
clone size: NA

CDR3 DNA: TGTGCCATCAGTGAGTCGACTGCGGTCAATGAGCAGTTCTTC
CDR3 protein: CAISESTAVNEQFF
D gene: NA
V gene: TRBV10-3
J gene: TRBJ2-1
CDR3 length: 14
clone size: NA

CDR3 DNA: TGCGCCAGCAGCCAAGAACCTAGCGGGAGGCCGCAGTTCTTC
CDR3 protein: CASSQEPSGRPQFF
D gene: TRBD2
V gene: TRBV4-1
J gene: TRBJ2-1
CDR3 length: 14
clone size: NA

CDR3 DNA: TGTGCCAGCGCTGATCCTAGGGCCGGCGGGACGGGTGGCTACACCTTC
CDR3 protein: CASADPRAGGTGGYTF
D gene: NA
V gene: TRBV19
J gene: TRBJ1-2
CDR3 length: 16
clone size: NA

CDR3 DNA: TGTGCCAGCCGACAATTAGGGATTACTAGCGGGAGGAGAACAGATACGCAGTATTTT
CDR3 protein: CASRQLGITSGRRTDTQYF
D gene: TRBD2
V gene: TRBV5-8
J gene: TRBJ2-3
CDR3 length: 19
clone size: NA

CDR3 DNA: TGCGCCAGCAGCTTGGGTCGCCCGGGCACAGATACGCAGTATTTT
CDR3 protein: CASSLGRPGTDTQYF
D gene: NA
V gene: TRBV5-1
J gene: TRBJ2-3
CDR3 length: 15
clone size: NA

CDR3 DNA: TGTGCCAGCAGTGCCGGACAGGGTATAATACAGCCCCAGCATTTT
CDR3 protein: CASSAGQGIIQPQHF
D gene: TRBD1
V gene: TRBV9
J gene: TRBJ1-5
CDR3 length: 15
clone size: once

CDR3 DNA: TGTGCCAGCAGTGATGTGTACTCTTCGAGTACGAGGTACTTC
CDR3 protein: CASSDVYSSSTRYF
D gene: NA
V gene: TRBV6-4
J gene: TRBJ2-4
CDR3 length: 14
clone size: once

CDR3 DNA: TGTGCCAGCGCGACAGGGATCACCGGGGAGCTGTTTTTT
CDR3 protein: CASATGITGELFF
D gene: TRBD1
V gene: TRBV6-4
J gene: TRBJ2-2
CDR3 length: 13
clone size: NA

CDR3 DNA: TGTGCCTGGATGGACTTCTACGAGCAGTACTTC
CDR3 protein: CAWMDFYEQYF
D gene: NA
V gene: TRBV30
J gene: TRBJ2-7
CDR3 length: 11
clone size: NA

CDR3 DNA: TGTGCCAGCAGTTCGCGGGCCAGACTAGCGGATACGCAGTATTTT
CDR3 protein: CASSSRARLADTQYF
D gene: TRBD2
V gene: TRBV6-2/TRBV6-3
J gene: TRBJ2-3
CDR3 length: 15
clone size: NA

CDR3 DNA: TGTGCCAGCAGCTTAGCACTAGCGGGAGTTAATGAGCAGTTCTTC
CDR3 protein: CASSLALAGVNEQFF
D gene: TRBD2
V gene: TRBV7-2
J gene: TRBJ2-1
CDR3 length: 15
clone size: NA

CDR3 DNA: TGTGCCAGCAGCCCGGGGAACGACAATCAGCCCCAGCATTTT
CDR3 protein: CASSPGNDNQPQHF
D gene: NA
V gene: TRBV9
J gene: TRBJ1-5
CDR3 length: 14
clone size: NA